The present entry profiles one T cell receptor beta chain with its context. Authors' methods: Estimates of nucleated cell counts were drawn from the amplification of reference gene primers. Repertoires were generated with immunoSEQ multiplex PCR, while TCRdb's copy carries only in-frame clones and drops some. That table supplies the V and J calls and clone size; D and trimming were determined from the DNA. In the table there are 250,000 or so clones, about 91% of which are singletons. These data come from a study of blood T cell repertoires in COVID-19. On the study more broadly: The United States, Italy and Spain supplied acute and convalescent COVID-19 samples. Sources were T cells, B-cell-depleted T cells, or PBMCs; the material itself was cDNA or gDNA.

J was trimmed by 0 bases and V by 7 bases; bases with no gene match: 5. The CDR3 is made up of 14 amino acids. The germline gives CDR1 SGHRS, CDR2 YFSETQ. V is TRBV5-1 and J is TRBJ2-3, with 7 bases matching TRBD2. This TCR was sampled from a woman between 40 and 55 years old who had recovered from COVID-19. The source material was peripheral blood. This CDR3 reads CASRSSGSTDTQYF. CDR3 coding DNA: TGCGCCAGCCGGTCTAGCGGTAGCACAGATACGCAGTATTTT.